A selection of T cell receptor beta chains follows, all from one sample in a study of regulatory T cells in long-lasting Graves disease. From the multiplex PCR reads, TCRdb called clonotypes with MiXCR, one entry per CDR3 protein. The repertoire holds around 400,000 distinct CDR3 sequences, with about a sixth as singletons. This sample comprised peripheral blood mononuclear cells (PBMCs), obtained at new diagnosis, from a patient treated with antithyroid drugs. Receptors originate from a female donor with Graves disease. The conserved cysteine and the conserved F or W are not part of the CDR3 here.

j_gene | v_gene | CDR3aa
TRBJ2-3 | TRBV6-9 | ASSYEPGQGLDTQY
TRBJ2-7 | TRBV28 | ASSLSAGELLEQY
TRBJ2-7 | TRBV13 | ASSLGGQPSHIYEQY
TRBJ2-1 | TRBV20-1 | SARDAGTPKETQF
TRBJ2-1 | TRBV6-6 | ASSYSIGTSGRVYNEQF
TRBJ2-7 | TRBV20-1 | SAGGRGFAYEQY
TRBJ2-7 | TRBV2 | ASSGVEQY
. | TRBV18 | ASSPGIDKGTQY
TRBJ2-2 | TRBV28 | ASSAGRRKGGAETNTGELF
TRBJ1-6 | TRBV5-1 | ASSETGYNSPLH
TRBJ2-7 | TRBV28 | ASSLPIPGASYEQY
TRBJ2-1 | TRBV6-1 | ASISKQHDNEQF
TRBJ1-5 | TRBV28 | ASSLGGTGYSNQPQH
TRBJ2-2 | TRBV19 | ASSIGENTGELF
TRBJ1-1 | TRBV7-9 | ASSWGVGQAF
TRBJ2-1 | TRBV7-6 | ASSLTRSNEQF
TRBJ2-7 | TRBV5-5 | ASSAGVGRSLYEQY
TRBJ2-7 | TRBV12-3/TRBV12-4 | ASSLAQGLTAYEQY
TRBJ2-4 | TRBV4-3 | ASSQDSNPTGPEGIQY
TRBJ1-1 | TRBV9 | ASSVTGGWGTEAF
TRBJ2-4 | TRBV10-1 | ASSESLAGENIQY
TRBJ2-7 | TRBV6-7 | ASFGTHRNYEQY
TRBJ2-3 | TRBV27 | ASSLSEGGTQY
TRBJ2-1 | TRBV7-3 | ASSRDRGQNEQF
TRBJ2-7 | TRBV4-1 | ASSQAGVVEQY
TRBJ1-6 | TRBV19 | ASSRDRNSPPH
TRBJ1-1 | TRBV27 | ASSLSSTFTRPNTEAF
TRBJ2-1 | TRBV6-1 | ASSDPRNNYNEQF
TRBJ2-2 | TRBV11-2 | ASSLAKHGELF
TRBJ1-6 | TRBV30 | AWSPGTGSRNSPLH
TRBJ1-1 | TRBV19 | ASSITGYMNTEAF
TRBJ1-1 | TRBV6-5 | ASSYIRPLQGPSTEAF
TRBJ1-2 | TRBV12-3/TRBV12-4 | ASSSVGTWANYGYT
TRBJ2-1 | TRBV29-1 | SVDRQGVRS
TRBJ1-5 | TRBV20-1 | SASERSEREPQH
TRBJ1-5 | TRBV12-3/TRBV12-4 | ASNPGRGQPQH
TRBJ2-7 | TRBV24-1 | ATSDGRGYEQY
TRBJ1-5 | TRBV11-2 | ASSLYSDQPQH
TRBJ2-7 | TRBV7-2 | ASSSQGARVEQY
TRBJ1-6 | TRBV20-1 | RATYGGTPSPLH
TRBJ2-1 | TRBV7-3 | ASSQGTAVNNEQF
TRBJ1-2 | TRBV5-1 | ASSEDRLSYT
TRBJ2-2 | TRBV7-9 | ASSFRTATGELF
TRBJ2-2 | TRBV4-3 | ASSQASGGRTGELF
TRBJ2-3 | TRBV4-3 | ASSQGWAGGYTDTQY
TRBJ2-2 | TRBV28 | ASSSDRVLNTGELF
TRBJ2-2 | TRBV7-6 | ASSSGPTTGELF
TRBJ1-2 | TRBV20-1 | SAQNRDLYGYT
TRBJ1-2 | TRBV20-1 | SAIDRVGYGYT
TRBJ2-1 | TRBV7-3 | ASSSQGGLENEQF
TRBJ1-1 | TRBV10-3 | ATSTQGDTEAF
TRBJ2-7 | TRBV6-1 | ASSPSLFYEQY
TRBJ2-1 | TRBV6-1 | ASSPIARTSGRGKTYNEQF
TRBJ2-5 | TRBV27 | ASRVGLAEETQY
TRBJ1-1 | TRBV4-3 | ASSQDTGNTEAF
TRBJ1-6 | TRBV7-9 | ASSLGSQLYNSPLH
TRBJ2-7 | TRBV2 | ASSWHHEQY
TRBJ2-7 | TRBV7-2 | ASSLITGVHEQY
TRBJ2-3 | TRBV12-5 | ASGLLDSNTQY
TRBJ1-1 | TRBV30 | AWSLKRARGLNTEAF